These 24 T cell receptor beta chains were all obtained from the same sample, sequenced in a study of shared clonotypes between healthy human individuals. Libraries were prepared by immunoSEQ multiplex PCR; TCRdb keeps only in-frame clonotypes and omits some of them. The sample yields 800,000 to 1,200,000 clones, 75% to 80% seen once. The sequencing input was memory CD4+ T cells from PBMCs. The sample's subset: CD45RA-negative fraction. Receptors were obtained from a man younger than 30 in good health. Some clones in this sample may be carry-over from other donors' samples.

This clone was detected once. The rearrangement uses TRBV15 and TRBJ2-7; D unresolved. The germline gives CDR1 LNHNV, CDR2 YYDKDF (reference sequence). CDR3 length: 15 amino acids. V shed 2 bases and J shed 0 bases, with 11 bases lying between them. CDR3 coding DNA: TGTGCCACCAGCAGAAGTAAGGGATTCTCCTACGAGCAGTACTTC. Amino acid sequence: CATSRSKGFSYEQYF.

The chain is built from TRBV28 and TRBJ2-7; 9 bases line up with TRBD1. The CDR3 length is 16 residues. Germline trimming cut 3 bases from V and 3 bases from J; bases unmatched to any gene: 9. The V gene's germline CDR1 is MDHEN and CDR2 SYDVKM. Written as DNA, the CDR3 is TGTGCCAGCAGTTTTTTGCTCCGGGACAGGGTCTACGAGCAGTACTTC. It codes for CASSFLLRDRVYEQYF.

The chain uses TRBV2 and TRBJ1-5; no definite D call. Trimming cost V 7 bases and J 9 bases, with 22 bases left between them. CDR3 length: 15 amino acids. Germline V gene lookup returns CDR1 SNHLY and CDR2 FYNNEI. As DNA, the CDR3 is TGTGCCAGCACCTACTTCCGGGCGGCGGAGGGGCCCCAGCATTTT. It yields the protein CASTYFRAAEGPQHF.

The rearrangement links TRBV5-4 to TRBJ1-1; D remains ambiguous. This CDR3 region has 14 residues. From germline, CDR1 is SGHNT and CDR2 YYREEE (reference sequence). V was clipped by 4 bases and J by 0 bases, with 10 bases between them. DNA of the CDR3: TGTGCCAGCAGCCCCCGAGCCTTGAACACTGAAGCTTTCTTT. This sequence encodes CASSPRALNTEAFF.

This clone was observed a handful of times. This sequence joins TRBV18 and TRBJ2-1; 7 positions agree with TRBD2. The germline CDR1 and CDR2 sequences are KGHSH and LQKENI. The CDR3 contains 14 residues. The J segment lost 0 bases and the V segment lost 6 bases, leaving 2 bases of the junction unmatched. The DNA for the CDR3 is TGTGCCAGCTCGGAGCGGGGCTCCTACAATGAGCAGTTCTTC. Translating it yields CASSERGSYNEQFF.

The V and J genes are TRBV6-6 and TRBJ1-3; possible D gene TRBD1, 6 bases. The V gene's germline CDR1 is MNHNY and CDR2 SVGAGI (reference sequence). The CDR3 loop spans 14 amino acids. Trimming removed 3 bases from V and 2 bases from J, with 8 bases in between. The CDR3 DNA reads TGTGCCAGCAGTTATAGGGGGGCTGGAAACACCATATATTTT. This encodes CASSYRGAGNTIYF.

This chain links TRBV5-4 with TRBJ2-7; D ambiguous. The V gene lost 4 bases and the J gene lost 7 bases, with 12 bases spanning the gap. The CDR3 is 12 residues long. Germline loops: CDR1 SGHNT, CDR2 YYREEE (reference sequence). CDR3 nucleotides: TGTGCCAGCAGCGGATTGACGGAGGAGCAGTACTTC. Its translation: CASSGLTEEQYF.

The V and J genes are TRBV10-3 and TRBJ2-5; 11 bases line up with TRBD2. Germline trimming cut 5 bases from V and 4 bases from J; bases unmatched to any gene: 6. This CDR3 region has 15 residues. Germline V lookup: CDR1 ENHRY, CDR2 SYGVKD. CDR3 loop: CAISLAGGVGETQYF. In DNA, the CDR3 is TGTGCCATCAGTTTAGCGGGAGGGGTGGGAGAGACCCAGTACTTC.

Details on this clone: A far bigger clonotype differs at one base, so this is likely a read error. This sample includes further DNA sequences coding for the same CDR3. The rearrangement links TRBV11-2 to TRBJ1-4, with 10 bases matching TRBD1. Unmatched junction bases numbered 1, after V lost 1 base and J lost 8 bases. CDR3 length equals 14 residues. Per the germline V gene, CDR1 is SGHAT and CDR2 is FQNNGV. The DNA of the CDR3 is TGTGCCAGCAGCTTAGGACAGGGGGCGGAAAAACTGTTTTTT. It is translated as CASSLGQGAEKLFF.

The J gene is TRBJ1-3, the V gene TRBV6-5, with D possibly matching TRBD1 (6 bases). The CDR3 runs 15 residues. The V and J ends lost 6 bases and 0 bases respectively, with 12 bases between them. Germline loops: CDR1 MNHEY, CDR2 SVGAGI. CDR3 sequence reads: CASSSGGSSGNTIYF. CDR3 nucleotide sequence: TGTGCCAGCAGCTCGGGGGGCTCCTCTGGAAACACCATATATTTT.

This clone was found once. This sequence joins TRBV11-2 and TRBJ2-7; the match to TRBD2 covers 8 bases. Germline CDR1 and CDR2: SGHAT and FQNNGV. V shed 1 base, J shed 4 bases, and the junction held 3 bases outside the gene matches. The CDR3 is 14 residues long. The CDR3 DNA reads TGTGCCAGCAGCTTAGGGACTAGCAGATACGAGCAGTACTTC. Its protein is CASSLGTSRYEQYF.

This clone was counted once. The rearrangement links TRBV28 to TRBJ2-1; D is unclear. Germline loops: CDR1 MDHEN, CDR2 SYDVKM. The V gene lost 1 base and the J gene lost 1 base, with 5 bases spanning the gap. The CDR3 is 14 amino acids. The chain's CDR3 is CASSLYRSYNEQFF. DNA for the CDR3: TGTGCCAGCAGTTTATACAGATCCTACAATGAGCAGTTCTTC.

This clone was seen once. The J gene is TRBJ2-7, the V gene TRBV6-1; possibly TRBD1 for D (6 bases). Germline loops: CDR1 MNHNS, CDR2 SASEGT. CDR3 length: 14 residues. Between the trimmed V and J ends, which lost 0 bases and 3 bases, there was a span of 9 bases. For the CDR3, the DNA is TGTGCCAGCAGTGAAGCGGGGGACAACTACGAGCAGTACTTC. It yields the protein CASSEAGDNYEQYF.

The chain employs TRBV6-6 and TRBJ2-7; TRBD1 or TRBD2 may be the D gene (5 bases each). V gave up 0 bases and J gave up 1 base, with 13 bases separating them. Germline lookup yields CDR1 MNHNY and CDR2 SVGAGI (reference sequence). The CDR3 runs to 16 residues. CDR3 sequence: CASSYSMGAGSYEQYF. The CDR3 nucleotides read TGTGCCAGCAGTTACTCGATGGGAGCAGGGTCCTACGAGCAGTACTTC.

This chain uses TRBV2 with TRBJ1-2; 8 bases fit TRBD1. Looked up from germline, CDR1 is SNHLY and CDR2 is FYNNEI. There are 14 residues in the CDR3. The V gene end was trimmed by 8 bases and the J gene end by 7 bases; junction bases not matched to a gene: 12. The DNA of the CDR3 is TGTGCCAGCCGGATCTCGCAGGGGGCTCGTGGCTACACCTTC. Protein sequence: CASRISQGARGYTF.

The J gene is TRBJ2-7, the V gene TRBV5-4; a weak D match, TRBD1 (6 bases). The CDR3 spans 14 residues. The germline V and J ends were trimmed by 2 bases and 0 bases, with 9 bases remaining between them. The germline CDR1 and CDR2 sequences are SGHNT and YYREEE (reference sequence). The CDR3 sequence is CASSLGGGSYEQYF. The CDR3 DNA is TGTGCCAGCAGCTTAGGGGGTGGCTCCTACGAGCAGTACTTC. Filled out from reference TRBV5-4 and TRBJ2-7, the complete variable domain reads ETGVTQSPTHLIKTRGQQVTLRCSSQSGHNTVSWYQQALGQGPQFIFQYYREEENGRGNFPPRFSGLQFPNYSSELNVNALELDDSALYLCASSLGGGSYEQYFGPGTRLTVT.

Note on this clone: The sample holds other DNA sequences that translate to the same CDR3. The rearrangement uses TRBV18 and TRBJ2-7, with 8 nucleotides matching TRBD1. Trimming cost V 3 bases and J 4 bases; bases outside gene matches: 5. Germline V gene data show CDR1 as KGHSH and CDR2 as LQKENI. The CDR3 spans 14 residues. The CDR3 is CASSPGTGGYEQYF. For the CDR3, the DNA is TGTGCCAGCTCACCTGGAACAGGGGGATACGAGCAGTACTTC.

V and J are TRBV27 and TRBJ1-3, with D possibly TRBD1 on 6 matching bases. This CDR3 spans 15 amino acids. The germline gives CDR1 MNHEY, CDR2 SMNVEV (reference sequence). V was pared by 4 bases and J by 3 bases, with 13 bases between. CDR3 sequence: CASSSSGVGGNTIYF. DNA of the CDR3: TGTGCCAGCAGTTCTTCAGGGGTTGGTGGAAACACCATATATTTT.

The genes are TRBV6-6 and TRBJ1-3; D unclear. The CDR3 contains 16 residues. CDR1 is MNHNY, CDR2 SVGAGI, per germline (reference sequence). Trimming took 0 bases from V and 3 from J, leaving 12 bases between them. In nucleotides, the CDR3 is TGTGCCAGCAGTTACTCGGGCAGGAACGGTGGAAACACCATATATTTT. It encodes CASSYSGRNGGNTIYF.

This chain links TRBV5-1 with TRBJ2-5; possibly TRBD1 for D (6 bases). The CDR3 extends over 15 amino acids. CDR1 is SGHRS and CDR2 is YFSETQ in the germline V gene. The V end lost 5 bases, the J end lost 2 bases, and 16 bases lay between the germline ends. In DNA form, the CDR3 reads TGCGCCAGCAGTCCAACCGGACAGAAGCAAGAGACCCAGTACTTC. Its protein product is CASSPTGQKQETQYF.

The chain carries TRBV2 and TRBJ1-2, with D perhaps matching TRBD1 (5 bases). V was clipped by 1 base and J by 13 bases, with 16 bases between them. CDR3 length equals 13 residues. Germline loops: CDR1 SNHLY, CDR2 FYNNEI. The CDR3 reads CASSEDGAGWLTF. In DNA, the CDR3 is TGTGCCAGCAGTGAAGATGGGGCCGGGTGGCTCACCTTC.

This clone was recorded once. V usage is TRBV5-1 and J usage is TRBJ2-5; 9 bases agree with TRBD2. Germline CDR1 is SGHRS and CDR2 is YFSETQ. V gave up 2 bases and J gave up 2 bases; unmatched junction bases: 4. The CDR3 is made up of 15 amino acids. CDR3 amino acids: CASSFAGGPQETQYF. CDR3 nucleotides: TGCGCCAGCAGCTTTGCGGGAGGGCCTCAAGAGACCCAGTACTTC.

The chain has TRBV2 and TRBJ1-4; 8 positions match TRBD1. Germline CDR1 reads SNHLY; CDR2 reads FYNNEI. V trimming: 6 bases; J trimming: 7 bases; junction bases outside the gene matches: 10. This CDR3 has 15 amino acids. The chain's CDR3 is CASRELQGGSEKLFF. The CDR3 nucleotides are TGTGCCAGCAGGGAATTACAGGGGGGTAGTGAAAAACTGTTTTTT.

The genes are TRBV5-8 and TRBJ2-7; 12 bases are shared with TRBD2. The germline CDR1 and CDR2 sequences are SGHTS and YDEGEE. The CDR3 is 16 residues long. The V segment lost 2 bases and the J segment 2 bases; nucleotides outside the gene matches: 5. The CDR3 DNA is TGTGCCAGCAGCTTAAGCCTAGCGGGAGGGCCCTACGAGCAGTACTTC. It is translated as CASSLSLAGGPYEQYF.